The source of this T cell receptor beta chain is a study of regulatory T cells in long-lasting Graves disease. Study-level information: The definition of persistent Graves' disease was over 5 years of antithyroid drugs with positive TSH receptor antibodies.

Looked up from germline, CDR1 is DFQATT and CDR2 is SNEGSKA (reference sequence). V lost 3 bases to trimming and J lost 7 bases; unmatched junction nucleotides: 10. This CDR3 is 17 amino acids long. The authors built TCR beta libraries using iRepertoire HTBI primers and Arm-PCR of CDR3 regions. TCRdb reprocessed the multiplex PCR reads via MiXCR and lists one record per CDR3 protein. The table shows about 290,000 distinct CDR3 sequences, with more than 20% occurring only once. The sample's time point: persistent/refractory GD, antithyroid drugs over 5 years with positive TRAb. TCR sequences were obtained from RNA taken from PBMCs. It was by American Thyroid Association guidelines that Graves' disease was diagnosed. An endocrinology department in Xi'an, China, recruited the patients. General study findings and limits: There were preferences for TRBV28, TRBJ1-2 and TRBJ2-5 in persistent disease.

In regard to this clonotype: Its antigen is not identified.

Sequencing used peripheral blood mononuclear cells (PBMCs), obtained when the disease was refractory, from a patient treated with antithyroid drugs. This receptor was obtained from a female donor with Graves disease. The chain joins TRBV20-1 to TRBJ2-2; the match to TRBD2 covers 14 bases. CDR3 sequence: CSARGGTSGSFGGELFF. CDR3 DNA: TGCAGTGCTAGGGGAGGGACTAGCGGGAGTTTTGGCGGGGAGCTGTTTTTT.